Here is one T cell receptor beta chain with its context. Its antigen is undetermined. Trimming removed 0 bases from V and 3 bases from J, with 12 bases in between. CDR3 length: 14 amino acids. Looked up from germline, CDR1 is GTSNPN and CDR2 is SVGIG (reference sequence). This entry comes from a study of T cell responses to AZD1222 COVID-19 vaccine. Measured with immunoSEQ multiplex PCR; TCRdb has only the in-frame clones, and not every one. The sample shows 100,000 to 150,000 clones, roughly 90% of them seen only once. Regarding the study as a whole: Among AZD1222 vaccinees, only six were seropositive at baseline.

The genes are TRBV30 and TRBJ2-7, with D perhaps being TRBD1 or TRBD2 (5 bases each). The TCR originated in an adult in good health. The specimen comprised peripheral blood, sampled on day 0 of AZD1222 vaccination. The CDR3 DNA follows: TGTGCCTGGAGTGTAATCGGGACCATCTACGAGCAGTACTTC. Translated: CAWSVIGTIYEQYF.